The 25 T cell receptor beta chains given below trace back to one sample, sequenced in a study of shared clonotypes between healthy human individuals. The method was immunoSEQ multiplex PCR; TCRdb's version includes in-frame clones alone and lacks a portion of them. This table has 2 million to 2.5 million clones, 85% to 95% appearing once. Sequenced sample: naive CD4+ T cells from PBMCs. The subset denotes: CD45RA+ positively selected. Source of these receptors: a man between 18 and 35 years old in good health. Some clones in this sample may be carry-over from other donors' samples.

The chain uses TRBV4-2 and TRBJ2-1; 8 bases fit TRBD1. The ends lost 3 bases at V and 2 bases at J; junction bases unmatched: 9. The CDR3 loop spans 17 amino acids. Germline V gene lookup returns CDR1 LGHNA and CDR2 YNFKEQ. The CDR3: CASSHPLGDRPYNEQFF. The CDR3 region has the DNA TGTGCCAGCAGCCACCCCCTGGGGGACAGGCCCTACAATGAGCAGTTCTTC.

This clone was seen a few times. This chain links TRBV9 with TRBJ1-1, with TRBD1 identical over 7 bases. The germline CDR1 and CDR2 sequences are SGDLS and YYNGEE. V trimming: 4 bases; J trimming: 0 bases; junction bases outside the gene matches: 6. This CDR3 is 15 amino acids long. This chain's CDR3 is CASSPTGQMNTEAFF. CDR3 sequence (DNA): TGTGCCAGCAGCCCAACGGGACAGATGAACACTGAAGCTTTCTTT.

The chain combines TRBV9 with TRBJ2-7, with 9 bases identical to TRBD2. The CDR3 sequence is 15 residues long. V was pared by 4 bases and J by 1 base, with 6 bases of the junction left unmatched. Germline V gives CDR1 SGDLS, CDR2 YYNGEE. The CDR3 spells CASSPQTSGSYEQYF. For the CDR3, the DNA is TGTGCCAGCAGCCCCCAGACTAGCGGTTCCTACGAGCAGTACTTC.

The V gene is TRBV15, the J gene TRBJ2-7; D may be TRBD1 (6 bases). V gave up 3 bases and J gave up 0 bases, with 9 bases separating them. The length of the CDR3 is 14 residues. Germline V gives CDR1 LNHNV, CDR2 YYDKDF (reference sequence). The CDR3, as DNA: TGTGCCACCAGCAGTAACAGGGACTCCTACGAGCAGTACTTC. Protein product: CATSSNRDSYEQYF.

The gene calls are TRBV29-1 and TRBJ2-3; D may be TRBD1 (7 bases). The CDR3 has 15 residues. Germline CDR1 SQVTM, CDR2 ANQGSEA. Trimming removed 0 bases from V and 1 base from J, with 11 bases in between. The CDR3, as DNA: TGCAGCGTTGAAGAGGAGGGGGCCCGCACAGATACGCAGTATTTT. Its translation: CSVEEEGARTDTQYF.

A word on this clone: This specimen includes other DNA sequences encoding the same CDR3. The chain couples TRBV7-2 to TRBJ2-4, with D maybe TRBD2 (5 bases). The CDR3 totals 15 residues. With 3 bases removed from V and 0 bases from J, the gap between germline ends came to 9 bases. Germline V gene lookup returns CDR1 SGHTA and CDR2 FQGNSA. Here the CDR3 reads CASSLAGVAKNIQYF. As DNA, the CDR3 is TGTGCCAGCAGCTTGGCCGGGGTAGCCAAAAACATTCAGTACTTC.

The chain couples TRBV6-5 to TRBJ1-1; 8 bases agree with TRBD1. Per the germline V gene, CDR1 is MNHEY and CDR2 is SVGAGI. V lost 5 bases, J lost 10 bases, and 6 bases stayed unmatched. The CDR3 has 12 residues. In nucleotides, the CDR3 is TGTGCCAGCAGTCCGGGGACAGGCGGAGCTTTCTTT. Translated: CASSPGTGGAFF.

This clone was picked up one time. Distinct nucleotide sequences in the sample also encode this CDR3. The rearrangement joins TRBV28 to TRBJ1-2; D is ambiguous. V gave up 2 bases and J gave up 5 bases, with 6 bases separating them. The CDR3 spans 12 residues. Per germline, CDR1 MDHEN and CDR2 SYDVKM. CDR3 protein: CASSLRQYGYTF. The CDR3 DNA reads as TGTGCCAGCAGTTTAAGGCAGTATGGCTACACCTTC.

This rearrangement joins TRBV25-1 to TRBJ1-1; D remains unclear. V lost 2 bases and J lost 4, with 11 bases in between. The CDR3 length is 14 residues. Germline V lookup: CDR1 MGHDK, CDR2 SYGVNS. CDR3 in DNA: TGTGCCAGCAGTGAAAAAGGGCCGGGCACTGAAGCTTTCTTT. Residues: CASSEKGPGTEAFF. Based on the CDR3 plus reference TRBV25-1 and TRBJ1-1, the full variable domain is EADIYQTPRYLVIGTGKKITLECSQTMGHDKMYWYQQDPGMELHLIHYSYGVNSTEKGDLSSESTVSRIRTEHFPLTLESARPSHTSQYLCASSEKGPGTEAFFGQGTRLTVV.

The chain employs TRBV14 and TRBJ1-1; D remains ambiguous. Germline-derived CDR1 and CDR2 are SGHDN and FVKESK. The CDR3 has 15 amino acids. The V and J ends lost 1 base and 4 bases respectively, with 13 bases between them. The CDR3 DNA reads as TGTGCCAGCAGCCAAGCTGCGTTCGGGTTCACTGAAGCTTTCTTT. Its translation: CASSQAAFGFTEAFF.

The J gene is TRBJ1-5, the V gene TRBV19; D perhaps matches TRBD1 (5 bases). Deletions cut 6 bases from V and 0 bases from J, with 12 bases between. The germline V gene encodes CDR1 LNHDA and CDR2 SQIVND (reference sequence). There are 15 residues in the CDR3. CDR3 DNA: TGTGCCAGTAGCGGGGCCCCTTATAGCAATCAGCCCCAGCATTTT. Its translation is CASSGAPYSNQPQHF.

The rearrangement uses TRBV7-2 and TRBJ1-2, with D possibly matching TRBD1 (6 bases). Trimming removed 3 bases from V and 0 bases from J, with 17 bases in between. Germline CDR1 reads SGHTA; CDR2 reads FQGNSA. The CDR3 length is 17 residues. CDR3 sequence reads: CASSLSLTGATNYGYTF. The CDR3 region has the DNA TGTGCCAGCAGCTTGTCCCTGACAGGAGCTACTAACTATGGCTACACCTTC.

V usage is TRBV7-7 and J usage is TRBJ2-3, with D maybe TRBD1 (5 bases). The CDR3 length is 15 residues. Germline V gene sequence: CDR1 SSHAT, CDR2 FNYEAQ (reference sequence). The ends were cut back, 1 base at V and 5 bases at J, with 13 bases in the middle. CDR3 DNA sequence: TGTGCCAGCAGCTTAGGTATAGGGGCTGGAGATACGCAGTATTTT. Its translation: CASSLGIGAGDTQYF.

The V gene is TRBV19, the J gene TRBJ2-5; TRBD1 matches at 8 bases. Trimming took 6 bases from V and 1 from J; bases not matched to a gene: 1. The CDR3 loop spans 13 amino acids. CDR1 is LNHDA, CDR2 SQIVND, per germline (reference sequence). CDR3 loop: CASRTGAQETQYF. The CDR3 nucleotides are TGTGCCAGTAGGACAGGGGCCCAAGAGACCCAGTACTTC.

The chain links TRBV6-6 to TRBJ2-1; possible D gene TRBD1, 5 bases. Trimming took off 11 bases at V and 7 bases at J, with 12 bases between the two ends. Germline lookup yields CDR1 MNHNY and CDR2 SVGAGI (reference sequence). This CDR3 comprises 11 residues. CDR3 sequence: CALEKGNEQFF. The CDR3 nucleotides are TGTGCCTTAGAAAAGGGGAATGAGCAGTTCTTC.

In nucleotides, the CDR3 is TGTGCCAGCAGCATTAGCGGGAGCGTACCCTACGAGCAGTACTTC. This sequence encodes CASSISGSVPYEQYF. The chain employs TRBV7-3 and TRBJ2-7; 9 nucleotides agree with TRBD2. Germline V CDR1 and CDR2: SGHTA, FQGTGA. V lost 5 bases, J lost 2 bases, and 7 bases stayed unmatched. There are 15 residues in the CDR3.

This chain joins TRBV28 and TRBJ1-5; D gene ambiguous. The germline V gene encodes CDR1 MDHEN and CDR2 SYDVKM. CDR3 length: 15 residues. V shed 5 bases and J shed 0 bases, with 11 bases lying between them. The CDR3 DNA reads TGTGCCAGCAGTCAAGGACGGTATAGCAATCAGCCCCAGCATTTT. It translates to CASSQGRYSNQPQHF.

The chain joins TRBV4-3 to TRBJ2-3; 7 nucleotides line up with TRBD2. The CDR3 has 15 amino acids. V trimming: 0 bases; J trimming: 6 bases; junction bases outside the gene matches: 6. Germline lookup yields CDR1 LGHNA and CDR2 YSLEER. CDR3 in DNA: TGCGCCAGCAGCCAAGATAGGCTAGCGGCGGATACGCAGTATTTT. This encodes CASSQDRLAADTQYF.

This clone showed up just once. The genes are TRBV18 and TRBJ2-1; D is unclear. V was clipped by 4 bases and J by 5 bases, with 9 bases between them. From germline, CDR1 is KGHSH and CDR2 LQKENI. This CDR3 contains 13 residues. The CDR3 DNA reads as TGTGCCAGCTCACTAGGCATCAACAATGAGCAGTTCTTC. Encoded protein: CASSLGINNEQFF.

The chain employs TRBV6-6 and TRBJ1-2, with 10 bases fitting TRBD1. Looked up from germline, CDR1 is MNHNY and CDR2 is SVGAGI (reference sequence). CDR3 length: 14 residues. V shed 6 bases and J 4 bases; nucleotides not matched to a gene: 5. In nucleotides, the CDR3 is TGTGCCAGCAGGAAGACAGGGGGCGCCTATGGCTACACCTTC. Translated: CASRKTGGAYGYTF.

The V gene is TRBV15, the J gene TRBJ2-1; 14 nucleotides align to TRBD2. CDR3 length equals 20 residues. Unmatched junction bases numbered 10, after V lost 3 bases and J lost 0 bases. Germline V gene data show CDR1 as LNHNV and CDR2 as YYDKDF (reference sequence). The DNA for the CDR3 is TGTGCCACCAGCAGGGGACTTGGACTAGCGGGAGGTAGCTCCTACAATGAGCAGTTCTTC. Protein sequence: CATSRGLGLAGGSSYNEQFF.

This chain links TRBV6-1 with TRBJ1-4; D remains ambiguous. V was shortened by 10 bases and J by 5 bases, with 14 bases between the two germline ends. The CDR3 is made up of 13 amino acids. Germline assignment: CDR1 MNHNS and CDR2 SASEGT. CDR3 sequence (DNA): TGTGCCACCAGGAGGCAGATAAATGAAAAACTGTTTTTT. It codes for CATRRQINEKLFF.

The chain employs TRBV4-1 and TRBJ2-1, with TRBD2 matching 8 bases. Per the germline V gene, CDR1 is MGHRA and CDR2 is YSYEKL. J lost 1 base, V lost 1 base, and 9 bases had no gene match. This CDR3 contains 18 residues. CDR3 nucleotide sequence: TGCGCCAGCAGCCAAGGACTAGCGAATCGCGAGTCCTACAATGAGCAGTTCTTC. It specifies CASSQGLANRESYNEQFF.

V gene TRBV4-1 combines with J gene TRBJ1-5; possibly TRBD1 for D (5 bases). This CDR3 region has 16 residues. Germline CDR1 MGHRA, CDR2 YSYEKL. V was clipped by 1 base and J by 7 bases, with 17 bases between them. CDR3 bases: TGCGCCAGCAGCCAAGTCGCTCGGGCGCGGGGGCAGCCCCAGCATTTT. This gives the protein CASSQVARARGQPQHF.

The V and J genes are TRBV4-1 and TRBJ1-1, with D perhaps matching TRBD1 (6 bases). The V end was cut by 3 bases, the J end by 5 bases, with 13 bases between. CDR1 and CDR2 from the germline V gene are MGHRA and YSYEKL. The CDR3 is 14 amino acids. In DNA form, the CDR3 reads TGCGCCAGCAGCCATCAGGGGCTGGGGACTGAAGCTTTCTTT. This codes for CASSHQGLGTEAFF.